The 7 T cell receptor beta chains presented below share a single source sample, sequenced in a study of cytomegalovirus exposure and HLA in healthy donors. The primer mix had 60 Vbeta and 13 Jbeta primers. Libraries were prepared by immunoSEQ multiplex PCR; TCRdb keeps only in-frame clonotypes and omits some of them. The repertoire consists of fewer than 200,000 clones, with about 9.4% occurring once and the leading ten covering approximately 1.5%. Sequenced: PBMCs. The source is a woman aged 25 to 39 in good health and CMV-seropositive.

There are a few counts of this clone. This sequence joins TRBV28 and TRBJ2-3; weak D call: TRBD2 (5 bases). CDR3 length equals 13 residues. V lost 6 bases, J lost 2 bases, and 9 bases lay in between. The germline CDR1 and CDR2 sequences are MDHEN and SYDVKM. CDR3 sequence (DNA): TGTGCCAGCAGCATGGACTCCACAGATACGCAGTATTTT. Translated: CASSMDSTDTQYF. Full variable domain (outside the CDR3, taken from reference TRBV28 and TRBJ2-3): DVKVTQSSRYLVKRTGEKVFLECVQDMDHENMFWYRQDPGLGLRLIYFSYDVKMKEKGDIPEGYSVSREKKERFSLILESASTNQTSMYLCASSMDSTDTQYFGPGTRLTVL.

This chain uses TRBV27 with TRBJ1-1; perhaps TRBD1 as D (5 bases). The CDR3 totals 14 residues. CDR1 is MNHEY, CDR2 SMNVEV, per germline (reference sequence). Trimming cost V 5 bases and J 1 base, with 11 bases left between them. CDR3 coding DNA: TGTGCCAGCAGTGGGAAGGGGTGGAACACTGAAGCTTTCTTT. This sequence encodes CASSGKGWNTEAFF.

This clone was seen just once. The chain recombines TRBV5-4 with TRBJ2-5, with 9 bases matching TRBD2. V trimming: 4 bases; J trimming: 5 bases; junction bases outside the gene matches: 12. The germline CDR1 and CDR2 sequences are SGHNT and YYREEE (reference sequence). The CDR3 has 16 residues. The CDR3 region is CASSELASGESETQYF. As DNA, the CDR3 is TGTGCCAGCAGCGAATTGGCTAGCGGGGAGTCGGAGACCCAGTACTTC.

The chain links TRBV6-1 to TRBJ2-1; no clear D. The CDR3 runs 14 residues. V lost 11 bases and J lost 0, with 14 bases in between. Looked up from germline, CDR1 is MNHNS and CDR2 is SASEGT. The CDR3 here is CAVSVEASYNEQFF. CDR3 coding DNA: TGTGCCGTCAGCGTAGAAGCCTCCTACAATGAGCAGTTCTTC.

The V call is TRBV19, the J call TRBJ1-2; a weak D match, TRBD1 (5 bases). Germline loops: CDR1 LNHDA, CDR2 SQIVND (reference sequence). The CDR3 spans 15 residues. Trimming left V 3 bases short and J 8 bases short, with 19 bases between. The CDR3 DNA is TGTGCCAGTAGTATGAGCCGGTTGGGGAGGGGAGGCTACACCTTC. Translating gives CASSMSRLGRGGYTF.

V is TRBV5-8 and J is TRBJ1-1; TRBD1 is a possible D gene (6 bases). Trimming stripped 3 bases from V and 0 bases from J, with 15 bases between. The CDR3 is 16 amino acids. Germline CDR1 reads SGHTS; CDR2 reads YDEGEE. CDR3 DNA sequence: TGTGCCAGCAGCTCCGGACAGCAACTCATGAACACTGAAGCTTTCTTT. Protein product: CASSSGQQLMNTEAFF. The full variable domain, with the rest looked up from reference TRBV5-8 and TRBJ1-1, is EAGVTQSPTHLIKTRGQQATLRCSPISGHTSVYWYQQALGLGLQFLLWYDEGEERNRGNFPPRFSGRQFPNYSSELNVNALELEDSALYLCASSSGQQLMNTEAFFGQGTRLTVV.

In its sample, this clone was seen a few times. The rearrangement joins TRBV7-2 to TRBJ2-6; D is unclear. Germline assignment: CDR1 SGHTA and CDR2 FQGNSA. V lost 3 bases and J lost 0, with 6 bases in between. The CDR3 is 15 residues long. The CDR3 reads CASSFQASGANVLTF. For the CDR3, the DNA is TGTGCCAGCAGCTTCCAGGCCTCTGGGGCCAACGTCCTGACTTTC.